The clone carrying this T cell receptor beta chain was found many times. Its antigen is currently unknown. At the time of active disease, bone marrow was collected from every patient. Germline V gene data show CDR1 as LNHDA and CDR2 as SQIVND (reference sequence). This CDR3 is built from 13 residues. Trimming stripped 5 bases from V and 4 bases from J, with 11 bases between. The sample is drawn from a study of read filtering for tumor transcriptome and immune sequencing. Study summary: Mean patient age was roughly 70 years, range roughly 40 to 80; over 16 male, 11 to 15 female. Broader study findings: Even smaller IR-seq throughput identified most shared clonotypes.

This library used roughly 400 ng RNA and molecular barcoded adaptors spanning alpha/delta and beta/gamma chains. TCRdb fed the reads into MiXCR, producing one record per CDR3 protein. The table includes about 86,000 distinct CDR3 sequences, roughly an eighth detected once. Sample: a population of CD138-negative cells sorted from bone marrow. The sequence came from a donor aged 40 or older with multiple myeloma. This rearrangement joins TRBV19 to TRBJ1-1; D not certain. CDR3 protein: CASSSLGGTEAFF. DNA of the CDR3: TGTGCCAGTAGTTCCCTCGGAGGCACTGAAGCTTTCTTT.